A selection of T cell receptor beta chains follows, all from one sample in a study of blood T cell repertoires in COVID-19. The protocol was immunoSEQ multiplex PCR, while the TCRdb copy is restricted to in-frame clones and leaves out a portion. This sample yields approximately 160,000 clones, of which 80% to 90% are seen a single time; less than 9% belongs to the top ten. Sequencing was performed on peripheral blood. These receptors were obtained from a man in his forties who had recovered from COVID-19. The CDR3 runs from the conserved cysteine through the conserved F or W. A D gene is named only where the DNA matches it firmly. Some rows have no size entry. The others give once, few or many, or a class for an expanded clone.

NA	NA	TRBV6-1	TRBJ2-1	CASSEVDNEQFF	TGTGCCAGCAGTGAAGTAGACAATGAGCAGTTCTTC
TRBD2	NA	TRBV28	TRBJ2-1	CASSSLAGGRYNEQFF	TGTGCCAGCAGTTCCTTAGCGGGGGGGCGGTACAATGAGCAGTTCTTC
NA	NA	TRBV6-2/TRBV6-3	TRBJ1-2	CASSSQAGERSGYTF	TGTGCCAGCAGTTCTCAGGCAGGGGAACGGAGTGGCTACACCTTC
NA	NA	TRBV19	TRBJ2-3	CASSLQGGSTDTQYF	TGTGCCAGTAGTTTGCAGGGGGGCAGCACAGATACGCAGTATTTT
NA	NA	TRBV11-1	TRBJ2-7	CASSLGATEGYEQYF	TGTGCCAGCAGCTTAGGAGCCACAGAGGGCTACGAGCAGTACTTC
NA	NA	TRBV6-2/TRBV6-3	TRBJ2-3	CASSRTSISTDTQYF	TGTGCCAGCAGCCGCACTAGTATCAGCACAGATACGCAGTATTTT
NA	NA	TRBV13	TRBJ2-1	CASSLDISKFF	TGTGCCAGCAGCTTAGATATTAGTAAGTTCTTC
NA	NA	TRBV7-9	TRBJ1-1	CASSLAGHRSAEAFF	TGTGCCAGCAGCTTAGCGGGCCATCGATCGGCTGAAGCTTTCTTT
NA	NA	TRBV5-4	TRBJ2-1	CASSLDPAGEEFF	TGTGCCAGCAGCTTGGACCCGGCAGGGGAAGAGTTCTTC
NA	NA	TRBV12-3/TRBV12-4	TRBJ2-7	CASSFGDEQYF	TGTGCCAGCAGTTTCGGGGACGAGCAGTACTTC
TRBD1	NA	TRBV4-3	TRBJ2-4	CASSHLLTTGGKNIQYF	TGCGCCAGCAGCCACCTACTCACGACAGGGGGCAAAAACATTCAGTACTTC
NA	NA	TRBV7-2	TRBJ1-1	CASSLSVNTEAFF	TGTGCCAGCAGCTTAAGCGTGAACACTGAAGCTTTCTTT
NA	NA	TRBV7-2	TRBJ2-7	CASSLRGHTYEQYF	TGTGCCAGCAGCTTAAGGGGACATACCTACGAGCAGTACTTC
TRBD2	NA	TRBV9	TRBJ2-3	CASSVGLAGNTDTQYF	TGTGCCAGCAGCGTAGGACTAGCGGGGAACACAGATACGCAGTATTTT
NA	NA	TRBV4-1	TRBJ2-7	CASSQVKTSSYEQYF	TGCGCCAGCAGCCAAGTGAAAACCAGCTCCTACGAGCAGTACTTC
NA	once	TRBV30	TRBJ1-6	CAWKRQRNSPLHF	TGTGCCTGGAAGCGGCAGCGTAATTCACCCCTCCACTTT
TRBD1	NA	TRBV27	TRBJ2-3	CASSPGQGYGDTQYF	TGTGCCAGCAGTCCTGGACAGGGGTACGGAGATACGCAGTATTTT
TRBD2	once	TRBV3-1/TRBV3-2	TRBJ2-1	CASSPTRSGGRGEQFF	TGTGCCAGCAGCCCAACGAGGTCTGGCGGGAGGGGCGAGCAGTTCTTC
NA	once	TRBV19	TRBJ2-7	CATGAEAYEQYF	TGTGCCACTGGGGCAGAAGCCTACGAGCAGTACTTC
TRBD1	NA	TRBV4-1	TRBJ1-2	CASSQDPGQGIDYGYTF	TGCGCCAGCAGCCAAGACCCGGGACAGGGGATTGACTATGGCTACACCTTC
NA	NA	TRBV6-1	TRBJ2-7	CASSEWTGIYEQYF	TGTGCCAGCAGTGAATGGACGGGAATCTACGAGCAGTACTTC
NA	NA	TRBV5-4	TRBJ2-2	CASSSSWSGELFF	TGTGCCAGCAGCTCGAGTTGGTCCGGGGAGCTGTTTTTT
TRBD1	NA	TRBV7-9	TRBJ1-4	CASSFQGAYEKLFF	TGTGCCAGCAGCTTCCAGGGGGCGTATGAAAAACTGTTTTTT
TRBD1	NA	TRBV18	TRBJ1-1	CASSPQTGEGGAFF	TGTGCCAGCTCACCACAGACAGGGGAAGGGGGCGCTTTCTTT
NA	once	TRBV28	TRBJ1-1	CASSSGAGNTEAFF	TGTGCCAGCAGTTCAGGGGCAGGGAACACTGAAGCTTTCTTT
NA	NA	TRBV4-1	TRBJ2-5	CASSQDRGLDQETQYF	TGCGCCAGCAGCCAAGATCGTGGGCTTGACCAAGAGACCCAGTACTTC
NA	NA	TRBV5-8	TRBJ2-7	CASSLRRGPPYEQYF	TGTGCCAGCAGCTTGAGGAGGGGGCCGCCCTACGAGCAGTACTTC
NA	few	TRBV7-9	TRBJ1-1	CASSNQGVRTFEAFF	TGTGCCAGCAGCAATCAAGGGGTGAGGACATTTGAAGCTTTCTTT
NA	once	TRBV28	TRBJ2-3	CASGGAESTDTQYF	TGTGCCAGCGGGGGGGCAGAGAGCACAGATACGCAGTATTTT
NA	NA	TRBV20-1	TRBJ2-7	CSASRSEVNEQYF	TGCAGTGCTAGTAGATCGGAGGTTAACGAGCAGTACTTC
TRBD1	few	TRBV6-5	TRBJ1-1	CASSYLGQGEAFF	TGTGCCAGCAGTTACCTCGGACAGGGTGAAGCTTTCTTT